What follows are 15 T cell receptor beta chains derived from one specimen sequenced in a study of spatial heterogeneity in lung cancer. TCRdb redid the calling of the 5' RACE reads with MiXCR, one entry per CDR3 protein. Among more than 75,000 distinct CDR3 sequences listed, roughly 12% were seen once. Time point here: sample taken at primary tumor resection. Whole RNA came from tumor, nontumor lung or frozen PBMC and was sequenced without being sorted. Sample: PBMCs, taken at surgery. The receptor set was obtained from a male donor with early-stage non-small cell lung cancer.

Only a few counts were recorded for this clonotype. J is TRBJ2-6 and V is TRBV18; D gene uncertain. The V gene's germline CDR1 is KGHSH and CDR2 LQKENI. This CDR3 has 17 amino acids. Trimming pared 2 bases from V and 0 bases from J, leaving 11 bases between. Here the CDR3 DNA reads TGTGCCAGCTCACCAAACGACGGCAGCTCTGGGGCCAACGTCCTGACTTTC. Translating gives CASSPNDGSSGANVLTF.

The chain is built from TRBV6-6 and TRBJ2-1, with TRBD2 as a possible D gene (5 bases). CDR3 size: 15 residues. The germline gives CDR1 MNHNY, CDR2 SVGAGI (reference sequence). V lost 4 bases and J lost 0, with 10 bases in between. CDR3 sequence: CASSLKRNSYNEQFF. Written as DNA, the CDR3 is TGTGCCAGCAGTTTAAAGCGGAACTCCTACAATGAGCAGTTCTTC.

V gene TRBV5-4 combines with J gene TRBJ2-7; D may correspond to TRBD1 or TRBD2 (5 bases each). The CDR3 is 15 amino acids. Germline V gives CDR1 SGHNT, CDR2 YYREEE (reference sequence). The germline V and J ends were trimmed by 0 bases and 3 bases, with 13 bases remaining between them. CDR3: CASSLGTGTLYEQYF. The CDR3 coding sequence is TGTGCCAGCAGCTTGGGCACGGGGACCCTCTACGAGCAGTACTTC. Filled out from reference TRBV5-4 and TRBJ2-7, the complete variable domain reads ETGVTQSPTHLIKTRGQQVTLRCSSQSGHNTVSWYQQALGQGPQFIFQYYREEENGRGNFPPRFSGLQFPNYSSELNVNALELDDSALYLCASSLGTGTLYEQYFGPGTRLTVT.

This clonotype was observed a few times. V is TRBV6-5 and J is TRBJ2-3; 7 bases fit TRBD1. Trimming at V came to 7 bases and at J to 2 bases, leaving 3 bases not matched to a gene. CDR1 and CDR2 (germline): MNHEY, SVGAGI. The CDR3 has 13 amino acids. As DNA, the CDR3 is TGTGCCAGCAAAGGGACAGACACAGATACGCAGTATTTT. Residues: CASKGTDTDTQYF.

V and J are TRBV5-1 and TRBJ2-1, with 9 bases fitting TRBD2. Germline V gene lookup returns CDR1 SGHRS and CDR2 YFSETQ. The CDR3 loop spans 15 amino acids. The ends lost 2 bases at V and 8 bases at J; junction bases unmatched: 8. The CDR3 here is CASSLGAGGGYEQFF. In DNA form, the CDR3 reads TGCGCCAGCAGCTTAGGAGCGGGAGGAGGCTATGAGCAGTTCTTC.

This clonotype has only a few counts. The DNA of the CDR3 is TGTGCCAGCAGTGGGGGACAGGGAAGGTATGGGGCCAACGTCCTGACTTTC. Translated: CASSGGQGRYGANVLTF. This sequence joins TRBV2 and TRBJ2-6; 9 bases line up with TRBD1. Looked up from germline, CDR1 is SNHLY and CDR2 is FYNNEI. CDR3 length equals 17 residues. V was clipped by 4 bases and J by 3 bases; unmatched bases: 7.

This clonotype came up a few times. This chain links TRBV5-1 with TRBJ2-5, with TRBD1 matching over 8 bases. V lost 1 base to trimming and J lost 5 bases; unmatched junction nucleotides: 4. Germline-derived CDR1 and CDR2 are SGHRS and YFSETQ. This CDR3 spans 14 amino acids. For the CDR3, the DNA is TGCGCCAGCAGCTTGCAGGGGGCAGAGGAGACCCAGTACTTC. It is translated as CASSLQGAEETQYF.

The table lists this clonotype with a few counts. The V call is TRBV2, the J call TRBJ2-1, with no clear D. Germline CDR1 is SNHLY and CDR2 is FYNNEI. Trimming removed 3 bases from V and 11 bases from J, with 11 bases in between. CDR3 length: 12 residues. The CDR3 loop is CASSEFGNQQFF. The CDR3 nucleotides read TGTGCCAGCAGTGAGTTTGGGAACCAGCAGTTCTTC.

V and J are TRBV30 and TRBJ2-3, with TRBD2 matching over 8 bases. J was trimmed by 6 bases and V by 6 bases; bases with no gene match: 11. The CDR3 spans 14 residues. Germline CDR1 reads GTSNPN; CDR2 reads SVGIG (reference sequence). CDR3 amino acids: CACPPSGGGDTQYF. CDR3 DNA: TGTGCCTGTCCACCCAGCGGGGGTGGGGATACGCAGTATTTT.

The sample holds a few counts of this clonotype. This sequence joins TRBV7-9 and TRBJ1-4; D not resolved. The germline CDR1 and CDR2 sequences are SEHNR and FQNEAQ (reference sequence). The CDR3 length is 15 residues. Trimming removed 1 base from V and 6 bases from J, with 12 bases in between. The CDR3 sequence is CASSLGGRKDEKLFF. The CDR3 region has the DNA TGTGCCAGCAGCTTAGGTGGCAGGAAGGATGAAAAACTGTTTTTT.

There are a few counts of this clonotype. The CDR3 nucleotides are TGCGCCAGCAGCCTCCGGGACTCCAACACCGGGGAGCTGTTTTTT. Protein product: CASSLRDSNTGELFF. The rearrangement links TRBV5-1 to TRBJ2-2, with TRBD2 as a possible D gene (6 bases). Trimming shortened V by 4 bases and J by 2 bases, and 12 bases separated the two germline ends. CDR1 and CDR2 from the germline V gene are SGHRS and YFSETQ. This CDR3 has 15 amino acids. The full variable domain, completed using reference TRBV5-1 and TRBJ2-2, is KAGVTQTPRYLIKTRGQQVTLSCSPISGHRSVSWYQQTPGQGLQFLFEYFSETQRNKGNFPGRFSGRQFSNSRSEMNVSTLELGDSALYLCASSLRDSNTGELFFGEGSRLTVL.

This clonotype is termed medium-sized (0.01 to 0.1%). The CDR3 nucleotides are TGTGCCAGCAGTTTCACCGGGACAGGGTACGAAAAACTGTTTTTT. Translating gives CASSFTGTGYEKLFF. This chain connects TRBV12-3 or TRBV12-4 to TRBJ1-4; 9 bases map to TRBD1. The CDR3 is made up of 15 amino acids. The V segment lost 3 bases and the J segment 8 bases; nucleotides outside the gene matches: 7.

This clonotype has more than one count but fewer than ten. The chain links TRBV6-4 to TRBJ2-7, with D maybe TRBD1 (6 bases). The CDR3 has 14 amino acids. V lost 6 bases to trimming and J lost 7 bases, with 19 bases between them. The V gene's germline CDR1 is MRHNA and CDR2 SNTAGT. CDR3 residues: CASRLGQPRGEQYF. CDR3 coding DNA: TGTGCCAGCAGGCTCGGACAGCCTCGAGGGGAGCAGTACTTC.

This clonotype was seen at least ten times. The chain recombines TRBV29-1 with TRBJ1-2, with 7 bases lining up with TRBD1. V lost 4 bases, J lost 2 bases, and 4 bases stayed unmatched. Per the germline V gene, CDR1 is SQVTM and CDR2 is ANQGSEA. The CDR3 covers 13 residues. This CDR3 is CSVGQGGNYGYTF. DNA for the CDR3: TGCAGCGTTGGACAGGGAGGGAACTATGGCTACACCTTC.

The table lists this clonotype with a few counts. The chain recombines TRBV5-1 with TRBJ2-1, with no clear D. V dropped 4 bases and J dropped 0 bases, with 14 bases sitting between them. In germline, CDR1 is SGHRS, CDR2 YFSETQ. This CDR3 region has 16 residues. CDR3 residues: CASSPGGPSSYNEQFF. CDR3 coding DNA: TGCGCCAGCAGCCCCGGCGGACCATCCTCCTACAATGAGCAGTTCTTC.